The 17 T cell receptor beta chains given below trace back to one sample, sequenced in a study of cytomegalovirus exposure and HLA in healthy donors. This PCR relied on a set of 60 Vbeta primers and 13 Jbeta primers. TCRdb keeps only in-frame clones here, not all; method: immunoSEQ multiplex PCR. The sample carries roughly 80,000 clones, 67% recorded once. The specimen was PBMCs. Receptors were obtained from a woman between 50 and 59 years old in good health and CMV-seropositive.

This rearrangement joins TRBV2 to TRBJ2-2; D remains ambiguous. V lost 4 bases to trimming and J lost 0 bases, with 15 bases between them. The length of the CDR3 is 17 residues. In germline, CDR1 is SNHLY, CDR2 FYNNEI. CDR3 sequence reads: CASSGFTRPANTGELFF. CDR3 DNA sequence: TGTGCCAGCAGTGGTTTCACGCGGCCCGCGAACACCGGGGAGCTGTTTTTT. The full variable domain, completed using reference TRBV2 and TRBJ2-2, is EPEVTQTPSHQVTQMGQEVILRCVPISNHLYFYWYRQILGQKVEFLVSFYNNEISEKSEIFDDQFSVERPDGSNFTLKIRSTKLEDSAMYFCASSGFTRPANTGELFFGEGSRLTVL.

The V gene is TRBV19, the J gene TRBJ1-2; 9 bases map to TRBD1. The germline V gene encodes CDR1 LNHDA and CDR2 SQIVND (reference sequence). After removal of 8 bases from V and 2 bases from J, the junction contained 12 bases not matched to a gene. The CDR3 runs to 16 residues. CDR3 amino acids: CASLDAPGQGNYGYTF. The DNA for the CDR3 is TGTGCCAGTTTAGACGCCCCGGGACAGGGAAACTATGGCTACACCTTC. The whole variable domain, remainder taken from reference TRBV19 and TRBJ1-2, is DGGITQSPKYLFRKEGQNVTLSCEQNLNHDAMYWYRQDPGQGLRLIYYSQIVNDFQKGDIAEGYSVSREKKESFPLTVTSAQKNPTAFYLCASLDAPGQGNYGYTFGSGTRLTVV.

The chain joins TRBV6-5 to TRBJ2-5; 8 positions match TRBD1. The CDR3 extends over 15 amino acids. The junction had 11 bases not matched to a gene; V was cut back by 6 bases and J by 5 bases. Germline V CDR1 and CDR2: MNHEY, SVGAGI. The CDR3 DNA sequence: TGTGCCAGCAGACTTATCTCAGGGGGCGGGGAGACCCAGTACTTC. Protein sequence: CASRLISGGGETQYF.

The genes are TRBV4-1 and TRBJ2-6; tentatively, D is TRBD1 (6 bases). V lost 1 base and J 3 bases, leaving 10 bases between the germline ends. The germline V gene has CDR1 MGHRA and CDR2 YSYEKL. The CDR3 consists of 16 residues. The CDR3 here is CASSQAGAGGANVLTF. The CDR3 region has the DNA TGCGCCAGCAGCCAAGCAGGGGCGGGTGGGGCCAACGTCCTGACTTTC.

The gene calls are TRBV5-1 and TRBJ2-1; possibly TRBD1 for D (6 bases). The V end was cut by 0 bases, the J end by 7 bases, with 14 bases between. The CDR3 loop spans 15 amino acids. Germline V gene sequence: CDR1 SGHRS, CDR2 YFSETQ. The CDR3 loop is CASSLAGQRVNEQFF. In DNA form, the CDR3 reads TGCGCCAGCAGCTTGGCCGGACAGAGGGTAAATGAGCAGTTCTTC.

The V and J genes are TRBV9 and TRBJ2-7; 8 bases line up with TRBD1. Germline loops: CDR1 SGDLS, CDR2 YYNGEE. J was trimmed by 0 bases and V by 0 bases; bases with no gene match: 2. The CDR3 totals 15 residues. The CDR3 region is CASSVGGTGSYEQYF. In DNA, the CDR3 is TGTGCCAGCAGCGTAGGAGGGACAGGCTCCTACGAGCAGTACTTC.

The chain couples TRBV28 to TRBJ1-2, with TRBD1 matching over 9 bases. The CDR3 covers 15 residues. Germline CDR1 is MDHEN and CDR2 is SYDVKM. V was pared by 5 bases and J by 3 bases, with 7 bases of the junction left unmatched. CDR3 region: CASSPLTGGHYGYTF. DNA of the CDR3: TGTGCCAGCAGTCCGCTTACAGGGGGCCACTATGGCTACACCTTC.

V usage is TRBV19 and J usage is TRBJ2-7; 8 bases are a match to TRBD1. The CDR3 runs 15 residues. Trimming took 6 bases from V and 1 from J; bases not matched to a gene: 8. CDR1 and CDR2 (germline): LNHDA, SQIVND (reference sequence). CDR3 sequence reads: CASSTRDRRSYEQYF. CDR3 in DNA: TGTGCCAGTAGCACCCGGGACAGGAGGTCCTACGAGCAGTACTTC.

V usage is TRBV5-5 and J usage is TRBJ1-2, with D tentatively TRBD1 (6 bases). The CDR3 contains 13 residues. V shed 5 bases and J shed 6 bases, with 14 bases lying between them. Per the germline V gene, CDR1 is SGHKS and CDR2 is YYEKEE (reference sequence). CDR3 protein: CASSWQGLDGYTF. For the CDR3, the DNA is TGTGCCAGCAGTTGGCAGGGGCTTGATGGCTACACCTTC. Variable domain in full (rest from reference TRBV5-5 and TRBJ1-2): DAGVTQSPTHLIKTRGQQVTLRCSPISGHKSVSWYQQVLGQGPQFIFQYYEKEERGRGNFPDRFSARQFPNYSSELNVNALLLGDSALYLCASSWQGLDGYTFGSGTRLTVV.

The CDR3 spells CASSEMDRGTF. The CDR3 bases are TGTGCCAGCAGTGAGATGGACAGGGGGACCTTC. The chain uses TRBV2 and TRBJ1-2; TRBD1 matches at 10 bases. This CDR3 has 11 residues. In germline, CDR1 is SNHLY, CDR2 FYNNEI. V lost 3 bases to trimming and J lost 14 bases; unmatched junction nucleotides: 3.

A single count supports this clone. This chain joins TRBV13 and TRBJ2-5; 9 bases agree with TRBD1. After removal of 5 bases from V and 4 bases from J, the junction contained 2 bases not matched to a gene. The CDR3 spans 13 residues. CDR1 and CDR2 (germline): PRHDT, FYEKMQ (reference sequence). Written as DNA, the CDR3 is TGTGCCAGCAGCACAGGGGGCTCAGAGACCCAGTACTTC. Encoded protein: CASSTGGSETQYF. The full variable domain, completed using reference TRBV13 and TRBJ2-5, is AAGVIQSPRHLIKEKRETATLKCYPIPRHDTVYWYQQGPGQDPQFLISFYEKMQSDKGSIPDRFSAQQFSDYHSELNMSSLELGDSALYFCASSTGGSETQYFGPGTRLLVL.

The chain recombines TRBV7-6 with TRBJ1-3; D not certain. Trimming removed 2 bases at V and 4 bases at J, with 12 bases between. Germline CDR1 is SGHVS and CDR2 is FNYEAQ. This CDR3 is 15 amino acids long. CDR3 region: CASSLPEALGNTIYF. In nucleotides, the CDR3 is TGTGCCAGCAGCTTACCCGAGGCTCTGGGAAACACCATATATTTT.

V usage is TRBV18 and J usage is TRBJ2-7; possibly TRBD2 for D (5 bases). Germline V gene lookup returns CDR1 KGHSH and CDR2 LQKENI. This CDR3 is built from 16 residues. V shed 3 bases and J shed 5 bases, with 20 bases lying between them. This CDR3 reads CASSPVSEGNSHEQYF. DNA for the CDR3: TGTGCCAGCTCACCGGTTTCCGAGGGAAATAGCCACGAGCAGTACTTC.

This chain joins TRBV6-5 and TRBJ1-3; D is uncertain. The length of the CDR3 is 15 residues. In germline, CDR1 is MNHEY, CDR2 SVGAGI. Trimming removed 0 bases at V and 0 bases at J, with 6 bases between. The CDR3 DNA sequence: TGTGCCAGCAGTTACTCGACTCGCTCTGGAAACACCATATATTTT. This encodes CASSYSTRSGNTIYF.

V is TRBV7-9 and J is TRBJ2-3; 9 bases agree with TRBD2. V shed 6 bases and J 0 bases; nucleotides not matched to a gene: 10. Germline CDR1 SEHNR, CDR2 FQNEAQ (reference sequence). This CDR3 region has 17 residues. CDR3 in DNA: TGTGCCAGCAGGTGGGGCGGGGGGGCTCGGAGCACAGATACGCAGTATTTT. This codes for CASRWGGGARSTDTQYF.

This clone showed up just once. This chain links TRBV5-6 with TRBJ2-3; D perhaps matches TRBD1 (5 bases). Germline-derived CDR1 and CDR2 are SGHDT and YYEEEE. CDR3 size: 15 residues. The ends were cut back, 4 bases at V and 3 bases at J, with 15 bases in the middle. CDR3 nucleotide sequence: TGTGCCAGCAGCAGAAGGGGCGGTGGGACAGATACGCAGTATTTT. Amino acid sequence: CASSRRGGGTDTQYF.

The J gene is TRBJ1-2, the V gene TRBV6-5, with 7 bases matching TRBD1. Germline V lookup: CDR1 MNHEY, CDR2 SVGAGI. Losses at the gene ends were 5 bases for V and 4 bases for J; bases not matched to a gene: 10. This CDR3 comprises 15 residues. This CDR3 is CASSRGGTAGYGYTF. CDR3 DNA: TGTGCCAGCAGTCGAGGGGGGACAGCCGGCTATGGCTACACCTTC.